This T cell receptor beta chain was obtained from a study of OX40 agonist ivuxolimab in advanced cancers. Clones were read by immunoSEQ multiplex PCR, and TCRdb kept only the in-frame ones, dropping some. The data contain about 90,000 clones, more than 75% of them singletons. The CDR3 has 16 amino acids. Germline CDR1 and CDR2: GTSNPN and SVGIG (reference sequence). V was pared by 2 bases and J by 4 bases, with 11 bases of the junction left unmatched. The clonotype originates from an adult with an advanced solid tumor such as melanoma, head and neck, liver or kidney cancer. The material was CD4+ or CD8+ T cells sorted from blood, obtained in a trial of the OX40 agonist ivuxolimab. V is TRBV30 and J is TRBJ2-3; 8 bases align to TRBD2. CDR3 region: CAWSRIGRGGADTQYF. CDR3 sequence (DNA): TGTGCCTGGAGTCGGATCGGACGGGGGGGTGCAGATACGCAGTATTTT.